Shown below are 15 T cell receptor beta chains from a single sample sequenced in a study of T cells expressing NK-cell markers. TCRdb re-called the 5' RACE reads; every CDR3 protein appears as one record, without DNA. The clone table shows around 140,000 distinct CDR3 sequences, with the ten largest holding 9.5% to 15%. What was sequenced was blood T cells: a sorted CD56 or NKG2C T cell subset, CD4+ or CD8+ T cells, or bulk PBMC T cells (not recorded which). Every receptor here comes from a man aged 18 to 29 in good health.

The V and J genes are TRBV24-1 and TRBJ2-3. The CDR3 contains 14 residues. The germline V gene encodes CDR1 KGHDR and CDR2 SFDVKD. The CDR3 protein is CATSASTMTDTQYF.

The V gene is TRBV29-1, the J gene TRBJ1-6; the D gene TCRdb calls, TRBD1, cannot be checked with no DNA. The CDR3 loop spans 15 amino acids. Germline CDR1 and CDR2: SQVTM and ANQGSEA. The chain's CDR3 is CSVESPQGNNSPLHF. The full variable domain, in which reference TRBV29-1 and TRBJ1-6 provide the parts outside the CDR3, is SAVISQKPSRDICQRGTSLTIQCQVDSQVTMMFWYRQQPGQSLTLIATANQGSEATYESGFVIDKFPISRPNLTFSTLTVSNMSPEDSSIYLCSVESPQGNNSPLHFGNGTRLTVT.

The chain recombines TRBV19 with TRBJ1-5. The CDR3 loop spans 12 amino acids. The V gene's germline CDR1 is LNHDA and CDR2 SQIVND (reference sequence). The CDR3 is CASRFRLEPQHF.

The chain has TRBV5-1 and TRBJ1-6. The V gene's germline CDR1 is SGHRS and CDR2 YFSETQ. The CDR3 spans 15 residues. The CDR3: CASSRRGKSRSPLHF.

The V gene is TRBV10-3, the J gene TRBJ2-3; the TCRdb D gene call, TRBD2, has no DNA to confirm it. The CDR3 loop spans 18 amino acids. From germline, CDR1 is ENHRY and CDR2 SYGVKD. CDR3 sequence: CAISESGTSGSGPDTQYF.

The chain carries TRBV4-1 and TRBJ2-5. Germline CDR1 MGHRA, CDR2 YSYEKL. The CDR3 covers 15 residues. The CDR3 sequence: CASSQDRPMEETQYF.

The chain recombines TRBV6-5 with TRBJ1-5; TCRdb reports TRBD1, a call that lacks DNA to check it against. This CDR3 region has 14 residues. The germline gives CDR1 MNHEY, CDR2 SVGAGI. CDR3 sequence: CASSYGSGYQPQHF.

The chain recombines TRBV25-1 with TRBJ2-7; TCRdb lists TRBD1, though no DNA is available to test this call. Germline CDR1 and CDR2: MGHDK and SYGVNS. There are 15 residues in the CDR3. This CDR3 is CASSDSGQGIYEQYF.

J is TRBJ2-1 and V is TRBV20-1; absent DNA, TCRdb's TRBD2 call cannot be checked. Germline CDR1 DFQATT, CDR2 SNEGSKA (reference sequence). This CDR3 is 19 amino acids long. CDR3 amino acids: CSARDIGGAGLVSYNEQFF.

Here the CDR3 reads CSVATQNTGELFF. J is TRBJ2-2 and V is TRBV29-1. The CDR3 is 13 amino acids. From germline, CDR1 is SQVTM and CDR2 ANQGSEA.

This rearrangement joins TRBV5-4 to TRBJ2-1; TCRdb's D call of TRBD2 is untestable without DNA. The CDR3 is 15 amino acids. Germline lookup yields CDR1 SGHNT and CDR2 YYREEE (reference sequence). CDR3: CASKPTSGDYNEQFF.

The chain links TRBV12-3 or TRBV12-4 to TRBJ2-1; TCRdb's assignment of TRBD1 cannot be checked, as there is no DNA. The CDR3 has 15 residues. The CDR3 is CASRIQGRADNEQFF.

The V gene is TRBV12-3 or TRBV12-4, the J gene TRBJ2-1; TCRdb picks TRBD1, but there is no DNA to check that call. The CDR3 is made up of 11 amino acids. The chain's CDR3 is CASTKGGEQFF.

V and J are TRBV19 and TRBJ2-1; TCRdb names TRBD1, which stays unverified in the absence of DNA. This CDR3 is built from 14 residues. CDR1 and CDR2 from the germline V gene are LNHDA and SQIVND (reference sequence). The CDR3 loop is CASSILGARNEQFF. Using reference TRBV19 and TRBJ2-1 for the parts outside the CDR3, the full variable domain is DGGITQSPKYLFRKEGQNVTLSCEQNLNHDAMYWYRQDPGQGLRLIYYSQIVNDFQKGDIAEGYSVSREKKESFPLTVTSAQKNPTAFYLCASSILGARNEQFFGPGTRLTVL.

The CDR3 here is CASSSSDTVNEQFF. The chain is built from TRBV7-9 and TRBJ2-1; without DNA, the TCRdb call of TRBD1 cannot be checked. CDR1 is SEHNR, CDR2 FQNEAQ, per germline (reference sequence). The CDR3 extends over 14 amino acids.